The text below deals with one T cell receptor (beta chain). Its antigen is unknown. Clones were sequenced by immunoSEQ multiplex PCR, and TCRdb holds only the in-frame ones, with some missing. The table shows tens of thousands of clones, with 85% occurring only once. The record originates from a study of OX40 agonist ivuxolimab in advanced cancers. Study-level information: Those enrolled were roughly 85% male, with a mean age of about 66 years and ages from about 20 to 80. The eligibility criteria allowed prior anti-PD-1, anti-PD-L1 or anti-CTLA-4 therapy, and approximately 42% had some.

There are 18 residues in the CDR3. CDR1 is SGDLS, CDR2 YYNGEE, per germline. Trimming removed 7 bases from V and 3 bases from J; junction bases left unmatched: 19. Study-level results: There were, on average, more expanded clones in CD8+ T cells than in CD4+. CD4+ and CD8+ blood T cells expanded clonally by week 6 at 0.1 to 3.0 mg/kg.

The J gene is TRBJ1-2, the V gene TRBV9, with 9 bases lining up with TRBD1. The TCR was taken from an adult with an advanced solid tumor such as melanoma, head and neck, liver or kidney cancer. The sample here was CD4+ or CD8+ T cells sorted from blood, taken in a trial of the OX40 agonist ivuxolimab. The CDR3 nucleotides are TGTGCCAGCGGTCCCCCTAGGGACAGGGAGGTTCCCGACTATGGCTACACCTTC. Protein product: CASGPPRDREVPDYGYTF.